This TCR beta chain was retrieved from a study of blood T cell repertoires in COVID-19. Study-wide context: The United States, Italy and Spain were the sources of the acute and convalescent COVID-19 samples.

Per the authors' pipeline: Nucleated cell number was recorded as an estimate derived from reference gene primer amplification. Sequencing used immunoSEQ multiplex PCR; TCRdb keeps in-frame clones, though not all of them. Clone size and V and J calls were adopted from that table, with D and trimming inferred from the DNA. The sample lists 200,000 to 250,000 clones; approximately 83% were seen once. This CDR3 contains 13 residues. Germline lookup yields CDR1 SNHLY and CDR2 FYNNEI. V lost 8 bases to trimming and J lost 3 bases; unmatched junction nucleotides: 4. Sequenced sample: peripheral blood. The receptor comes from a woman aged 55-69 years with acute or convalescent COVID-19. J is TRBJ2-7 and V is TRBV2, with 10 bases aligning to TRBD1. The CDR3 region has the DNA TGTGCCAGCCGGACAGGGGGGTTCTACGAGCAGTACTTC. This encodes CASRTGGFYEQYF.